One sample yielded the 32 T cell receptor beta chains listed below, sequenced in a study of T-cell memory formation after mild COVID-19. TCRdb passed the 5' RACE reads through MiXCR, listing each CDR3 protein once. This sample yields about 400,000 distinct CDR3 sequences, of which more than 20% are seen a single time; roughly 14% belongs to the top ten. The sample consisted of PBMCs or a T cell subset sorted from them (not recorded which). All receptors come from an adult woman who had mild COVID-19 (a few samples of this study predate the infection). Cell type and time point are not known.

The genes are TRBV6-6 and TRBJ2-7; 9 bases line up with TRBD1. Germline CDR1 MNHNY, CDR2 SVGAGI (reference sequence). The CDR3 has 15 amino acids. With V trimmed by 6 bases and J by 5 bases, 11 bases remained unmatched. The CDR3 DNA follows: TGTGCCAGCAGCCAACCGGGACAGGGTACTCACGAGCAGTACTTC. Protein product: CASSQPGQGTHEQYF.

V and J are TRBV5-1 and TRBJ1-6, with a tentative D call TRBD1 (5 bases). The CDR3 consists of 16 residues. The ends were cut back, 1 base at V and 0 bases at J, with 8 bases in the middle. The V gene's germline CDR1 is SGHRS and CDR2 YFSETQ. The DNA of the CDR3 is TGCGCCAGCAGCTTGCAGGGCAGCTCCTATAATTCACCCCTCCACTTT. Translated, it gives CASSLQGSSYNSPLHF.

This clonotype appeared once. The genes are TRBV6-6 and TRBJ1-1; 8 nucleotides line up with TRBD1. Germline V gives CDR1 MNHNY, CDR2 SVGAGI (reference sequence). The trim removed 7 bases at V and 0 bases at J, leaving 10 bases unmatched. This CDR3 is built from 16 residues. The CDR3 loop reads CASTGQGWDMNTEAFF. The CDR3 DNA reads TGTGCCAGCACCGGACAGGGATGGGATATGAACACTGAAGCTTTCTTT.

This clonotype came up many times. V and J are TRBV12-5 and TRBJ2-5; 12 bases line up with TRBD1. CDR3 size: 16 residues. Germline assignment: CDR1 LGHNT and CDR2 FRNRAP. V shed 1 base, J shed 5 bases, and the junction held 5 bases outside the gene matches. The CDR3 reads CASGLGDRGPYETQYF. For the CDR3, the DNA is TGTGCTAGTGGTTTGGGGGACAGGGGGCCGTATGAGACCCAGTACTTC.

V gene TRBV20-1 combines with J gene TRBJ1-5, with a tentative D call TRBD1 (5 bases). The CDR3 loop spans 16 amino acids. The germline gives CDR1 DFQATT, CDR2 SNEGSKA (reference sequence). The V gene lost 0 bases and the J gene lost 4 bases, with 16 bases spanning the gap. This CDR3 reads CSARDDWGTKNQPQHF. In DNA form, the CDR3 reads TGCAGTGCTAGAGATGACTGGGGGACGAAGAATCAGCCCCAGCATTTT.

This chain links TRBV6-2 or TRBV6-3 with TRBJ2-1; D unclear. V was trimmed by 6 bases and J by 5 bases, leaving 11 bases between them. From germline, CDR1 is MNHEY and CDR2 SVGEGT. This CDR3 region has 13 residues. Here the CDR3 reads CASSHRRDNEQFF. The CDR3 DNA is TGTGCCAGCAGCCACAGACGGGACAATGAGCAGTTCTTC.

A few counts support this clonotype. This CDR3 is CASSVGLAGAPYEQYF. DNA for the CDR3: TGCGCCAGCAGTGTAGGACTAGCGGGGGCTCCCTACGAGCAGTACTTC. This rearrangement joins TRBV10-1 to TRBJ2-7; 13 bases are shared with TRBD2. V was clipped by 4 bases and J by 2 bases; unmatched bases: 5. The CDR3 has 16 amino acids. Germline-derived CDR1 and CDR2 are WNHNN and SYGVQD (reference sequence).

This rearrangement joins TRBV3-1 to TRBJ2-7; D may correspond to TRBD1 or TRBD2 (5 bases each). V lost 1 base to trimming and J lost 2 bases, with 12 bases between them. Germline V gene sequence: CDR1 LGHDT, CDR2 YNNKEL (reference sequence). The CDR3 runs 15 residues. CDR3 bases: TGTGCCAGCAGCCAAGGAGGGACGAACACCTACGAGCAGTACTTC. It encodes CASSQGGTNTYEQYF.

The genes are TRBV5-1 and TRBJ2-3; 10 bases map to TRBD1. There are 16 residues in the CDR3. Per germline, CDR1 SGHRS and CDR2 YFSETQ. V lost 2 bases to trimming and J lost 3 bases; unmatched junction nucleotides: 6. This chain's CDR3 is CASSFRTGGGTDTQYF. DNA for the CDR3: TGCGCCAGCAGCTTTAGGACAGGGGGTGGAACAGATACGCAGTATTTT. Together with reference TRBV5-1 and TRBJ2-3, the CDR3 gives the full variable domain: KAGVTQTPRYLIKTRGQQVTLSCSPISGHRSVSWYQQTPGQGLQFLFEYFSETQRNKGNFPGRFSGRQFSNSRSEMNVSTLELGDSALYLCASSFRTGGGTDTQYFGPGTRLTVL.

This chain uses TRBV15 with TRBJ2-4; D is undetermined. V was cut by 4 bases and J by 8 bases, with 15 bases left in between. This CDR3 comprises 14 residues. The germline gives CDR1 LNHNV, CDR2 YYDKDF (reference sequence). The CDR3 DNA reads TGTGCCACCAGCACCCCGGAACGAGGTCACATTCAGTACTTC. Translating gives CATSTPERGHIQYF.

The rearrangement uses TRBV30 and TRBJ2-5; maybe TRBD2 (5 bases). This CDR3 contains 13 residues. The germline V and J ends were trimmed by 0 bases and 5 bases, with 10 bases remaining between them. CDR1 GTSNPN and CDR2 SVGIG come from the germline V gene (reference sequence). For the CDR3, the DNA is TGTGCCTGGAGTGTACGAGGGTCTGAGACCCAGTACTTC. It specifies CAWSVRGSETQYF. Variable domain in full (rest from reference TRBV30 and TRBJ2-5): SQTIHQWPATLVQPVGSPLSLECTVEGTSNPNLYWYRQAAGRGLQLLFYSVGIGQISSEVPQNLSASRPQDRQFILSSKKLLLSDSGFYLCAWSVRGSETQYFGPGTRLLVL.

V is TRBV7-6 and J is TRBJ1-3; TRBD1 might be the D (5 bases). V was pared by 5 bases and J by 0 bases, with 11 bases between. This CDR3 is built from 15 residues. The germline CDR1 and CDR2 sequences are SGHVS and FNYEAQ. The chain's CDR3 is CASSRGPSSGNTIYF. The CDR3 DNA is TGTGCCAGCAGCAGGGGACCTAGCTCTGGAAACACCATATATTTT.

This chain uses TRBV29-1 with TRBJ2-7, with D perhaps matching TRBD2 (6 bases). Trimming left V 4 bases short and J 0 bases short, with 13 bases between. The CDR3 length is 14 residues. Germline lookup yields CDR1 SQVTM and CDR2 ANQGSEA. CDR3 in DNA: TGCAGCGTTGTCGGGGGACTGAACTCCTACGAGCAGTACTTC. It yields the protein CSVVGGLNSYEQYF.

This clonotype turned up a few times. The V and J genes are TRBV2 and TRBJ1-1, with D possibly matching TRBD1 (5 bases). Between the trimmed V and J ends, which lost 7 bases and 9 bases, there was a span of 21 bases. The CDR3 runs to 14 residues. From germline, CDR1 is SNHLY and CDR2 FYNNEI. The CDR3 loop is CASTWTGTDLQAFF. The CDR3 nucleotides are TGTGCCAGCACCTGGACTGGGACGGACCTTCAAGCTTTCTTT.

The V and J genes are TRBV4-2 and TRBJ2-3; TRBD2 matches 8 bases. CDR3 length: 16 residues. Trimming removed 2 bases from V and 0 bases from J; junction bases left unmatched: 4. Germline assignment: CDR1 LGHNA and CDR2 YNFKEQ. The CDR3 coding sequence is TGTGCCAGCAGCCAACTAACGGGAGGGAGCACAGATACGCAGTATTTT. Amino acid sequence: CASSQLTGGSTDTQYF.

The chain couples TRBV5-1 to TRBJ1-2; D unclear. The germline gives CDR1 SGHRS, CDR2 YFSETQ. This CDR3 has 13 residues. V was pared by 0 bases and J by 7 bases, with 10 bases between. Here the CDR3 reads CASSLGAGVGYTF. The DNA for the CDR3 is TGCGCCAGCAGCTTGGGGGCAGGCGTTGGCTACACCTTC.

This clonotype has a handful of counts. This chain joins TRBV4-1 and TRBJ2-4; 8 bases align to TRBD2. The CDR3 runs 17 residues. The V gene end was trimmed by 3 bases and the J gene end by 5 bases; junction bases not matched to a gene: 12. The germline V gene encodes CDR1 MGHRA and CDR2 YSYEKL. CDR3: CASSHHAAGGMENIQYF. DNA for the CDR3: TGCGCCAGCAGCCACCACGCGGCGGGAGGAATGGAAAACATTCAGTACTTC.

This clonotype was observed a handful of times. The chain uses TRBV4-1 and TRBJ2-3; D is uncertain. Per the germline V gene, CDR1 is MGHRA and CDR2 is YSYEKL. The CDR3 has 15 amino acids. The ends were cut back, 4 bases at V and 4 bases at J, with 15 bases in the middle. The CDR3 is CASSLPPPIADTQYF. CDR3 in DNA: TGCGCCAGCAGCCTCCCCCCGCCTATCGCAGATACGCAGTATTTT.

This clonotype was counted between two and nine times. The gene calls are TRBV5-6 and TRBJ2-7; no reliable D call. The CDR3 consists of 12 residues. Germline CDR1 reads SGHDT; CDR2 reads YYEEEE. The V and J ends lost 2 bases and 5 bases respectively, with 8 bases between them. CDR3 amino acids: CASSFGFHEQYF. CDR3 DNA: TGTGCCAGCAGCTTCGGTTTCCACGAGCAGTACTTC.

This clonotype appeared a few times. The chain couples TRBV5-1 to TRBJ2-7; D perhaps matches TRBD1 (6 bases). The CDR3 runs to 14 residues. Trimming took 2 bases from V and 3 from J, leaving 12 bases between them. Germline loops: CDR1 SGHRS, CDR2 YFSETQ. The DNA for the CDR3 is TGCGCCAGCAGCTTAACAGGGATTAACTACGAGCAGTACTTC. Translation: CASSLTGINYEQYF.

The chain carries TRBV7-3 and TRBJ2-5; D possibly corresponds to TRBD2 (6 bases). The germline CDR1 and CDR2 sequences are SGHTA and FQGTGA. V gave up 2 bases and J gave up 7 bases, with 20 bases separating them. This CDR3 is built from 16 residues. The CDR3 sequence is CASSLESTRSFGTQYF. The CDR3 DNA sequence: TGTGCCAGCAGCTTAGAATCGACTAGGTCGTTCGGGACCCAGTACTTC.

There are many counts of this clonotype. The chain couples TRBV5-1 to TRBJ2-5; D assignment may be TRBD1 or TRBD2 (6 bases each). CDR1 and CDR2 from the germline V gene are SGHRS and YFSETQ. This CDR3 contains 14 residues. Trimming removed 1 base at V and 4 bases at J, with 11 bases between. The CDR3 loop is CASSLWGAGETQYF. For the CDR3, the DNA is TGCGCCAGCAGCTTGTGGGGGGCCGGAGAGACCCAGTACTTC.

This clonotype was counted a few times. The rearrangement links TRBV4-3 to TRBJ1-2; D ambiguous. V gave up 1 base and J gave up 2 bases, with 8 bases separating them. There are 14 residues in the CDR3. Germline CDR1 LGHNA, CDR2 YSLEER. In DNA form, the CDR3 reads TGCGCCAGCAGCCAAGGACGGCTAAACTATGGCTACACCTTC. Residues: CASSQGRLNYGYTF.

The chain carries TRBV10-3 and TRBJ2-7; the D call may be TRBD1 or TRBD2 (5 bases each). V lost 11 bases and J lost 13, with 21 bases in between. Germline assignment: CDR1 ENHRY and CDR2 SYGVKD. The CDR3 loop spans 11 amino acids. CDR3: CAPMGDGKTYF. The CDR3 DNA reads as TGTGCCCCGATGGGGGACGGTAAAACATACTTC.

This chain links TRBV5-1 with TRBJ2-3, with 8 bases matching TRBD1. V shed 4 bases, J shed 1 base, and the junction held 5 bases outside the gene matches. Germline V gene data show CDR1 as SGHRS and CDR2 as YFSETQ. The CDR3 is 15 amino acids. The CDR3 region has the DNA TGCGCCAGCAGCATTTTGACAGGGGGCACAGATACGCAGTATTTT. Residues: CASSILTGGTDTQYF.

This clonotype turned up a few times. The chain has TRBV24-1 and TRBJ2-7, with 8 bases fitting TRBD1. Trimming took 2 bases from V and 4 from J; bases not matched to a gene: 6. In germline, CDR1 is KGHDR, CDR2 SFDVKD. CDR3 length: 15 amino acids. DNA of the CDR3: TGTGCCACCAGTGATTCAGGACAGGGAGAATACGAGCAGTACTTC. It codes for CATSDSGQGEYEQYF.

This rearrangement joins TRBV6-5 to TRBJ2-1; D gene unclear. This CDR3 contains 11 residues. The V end was cut by 2 bases, the J end by 13 bases, with 9 bases between. Germline values: CDR1 MNHEY, CDR2 SVGAGI. Here the CDR3 reads CASSYLGFQFF. Written as DNA, the CDR3 is TGTGCCAGCAGTTACCTGGGTTTCCAGTTCTTC.

The rearrangement links TRBV4-1 to TRBJ1-3; no firm D call. The CDR3 is 15 residues long. CDR1 is MGHRA, CDR2 YSYEKL, per germline. The germline V and J ends were trimmed by 4 bases and 4 bases, with 14 bases remaining between them. In DNA, the CDR3 is TGCGCCAGCAGCCCTCAAGGCCGCAGGGGAAACACCATATATTTT. Amino acid sequence: CASSPQGRRGNTIYF.

This sequence joins TRBV12-3 or TRBV12-4 and TRBJ1-1; perhaps TRBD1 as D (5 bases). Trimming cost V 8 bases and J 4 bases, with 26 bases left between them. The CDR3 runs to 17 residues. The CDR3 here is CASATPPWIPGTTEAFF. The CDR3 DNA sequence: TGTGCCAGCGCCACACCCCCCTGGATCCCCGGGACCACTGAAGCTTTCTTT.

V gene TRBV7-9 combines with J gene TRBJ2-5; D may be TRBD1 or TRBD2 (5 bases each). The length of the CDR3 is 14 residues. V was pared by 5 bases and J by 5 bases, with 15 bases between. Germline CDR1 is SEHNR and CDR2 is FQNEAQ (reference sequence). The CDR3 loop reads CASSDPGLSETQYF. CDR3 in DNA: TGTGCCAGCAGCGATCCGGGGCTGTCGGAGACCCAGTACTTC.

The chain employs TRBV12-3 or TRBV12-4 and TRBJ2-5; D unclear. This CDR3 region has 15 residues. Trimming took 10 bases from V and 0 from J, leaving 18 bases between them. CDR3 sequence reads: CATSPPQRYQETQYF. CDR3 coding DNA: TGTGCCACCTCTCCCCCACAGAGGTACCAAGAGACCCAGTACTTC.

The chain carries TRBV4-1 and TRBJ2-2; 8 bases agree with TRBD1. In germline, CDR1 is MGHRA, CDR2 YSYEKL. The CDR3 is 15 amino acids. V was clipped by 4 bases and J by 6 bases; unmatched bases: 7. For the CDR3, the DNA is TGCGCCAGCAGCCCGCAGATACAGGGGGCCGGGGAGCTGTTTTTT. This sequence encodes CASSPQIQGAGELFF.